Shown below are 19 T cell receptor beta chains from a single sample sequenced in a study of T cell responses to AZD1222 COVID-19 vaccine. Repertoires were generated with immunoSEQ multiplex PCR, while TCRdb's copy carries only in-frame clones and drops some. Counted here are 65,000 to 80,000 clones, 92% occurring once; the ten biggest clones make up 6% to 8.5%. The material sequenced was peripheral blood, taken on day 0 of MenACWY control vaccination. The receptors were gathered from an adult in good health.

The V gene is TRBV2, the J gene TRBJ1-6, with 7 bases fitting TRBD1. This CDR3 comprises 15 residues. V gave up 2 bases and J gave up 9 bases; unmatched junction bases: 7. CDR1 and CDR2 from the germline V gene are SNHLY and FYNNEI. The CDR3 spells CASSEWTGESSPLHF. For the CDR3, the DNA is TGTGCCAGCAGTGAATGGACAGGAGAAAGTTCACCCCTCCACTTT.

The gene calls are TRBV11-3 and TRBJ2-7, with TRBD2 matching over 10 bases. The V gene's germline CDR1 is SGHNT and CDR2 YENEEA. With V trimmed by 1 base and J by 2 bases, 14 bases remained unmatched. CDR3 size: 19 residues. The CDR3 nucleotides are TGTGCCAGCAGCTTAGGACCTCCCGGGACTAGCGTACCACCCTACGAGCAGTACTTC. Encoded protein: CASSLGPPGTSVPPYEQYF.

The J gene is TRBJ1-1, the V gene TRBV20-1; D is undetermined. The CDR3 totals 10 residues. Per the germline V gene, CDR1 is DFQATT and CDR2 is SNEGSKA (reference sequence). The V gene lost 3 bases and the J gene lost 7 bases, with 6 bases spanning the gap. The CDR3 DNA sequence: TGCAGTGCTAGGATCATTGAAGCTTTCTTT. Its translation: CSARIIEAFF.

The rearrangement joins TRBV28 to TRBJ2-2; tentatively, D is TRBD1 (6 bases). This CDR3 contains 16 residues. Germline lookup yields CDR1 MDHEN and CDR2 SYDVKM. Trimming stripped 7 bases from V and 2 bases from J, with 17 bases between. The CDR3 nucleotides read TGTGCCAGCATCACAGGGTTACTACAAAACACCGGGGAGCTGTTTTTT. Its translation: CASITGLLQNTGELFF.

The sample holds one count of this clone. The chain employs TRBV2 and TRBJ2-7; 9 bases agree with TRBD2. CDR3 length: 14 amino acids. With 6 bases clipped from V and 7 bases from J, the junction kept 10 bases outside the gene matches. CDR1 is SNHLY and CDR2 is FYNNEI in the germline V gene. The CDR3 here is CASRGIAGELEQYF. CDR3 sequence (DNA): TGTGCCAGCAGGGGAATAGCGGGGGAGTTGGAGCAGTACTTC. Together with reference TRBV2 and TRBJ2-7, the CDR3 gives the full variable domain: EPEVTQTPSHQVTQMGQEVILRCVPISNHLYFYWYRQILGQKVEFLVSFYNNEISEKSEIFDDQFSVERPDGSNFTLKIRSTKLEDSAMYFCASRGIAGELEQYFGPGTRLTVT.

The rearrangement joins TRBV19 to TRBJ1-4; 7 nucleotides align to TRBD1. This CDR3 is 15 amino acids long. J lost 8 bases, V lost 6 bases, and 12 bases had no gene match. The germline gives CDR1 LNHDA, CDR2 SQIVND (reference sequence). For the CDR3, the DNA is TGTGCCAGTAGATCCACCGACAGGGTTGGCGAAAAACTGTTTTTT. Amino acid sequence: CASRSTDRVGEKLFF.

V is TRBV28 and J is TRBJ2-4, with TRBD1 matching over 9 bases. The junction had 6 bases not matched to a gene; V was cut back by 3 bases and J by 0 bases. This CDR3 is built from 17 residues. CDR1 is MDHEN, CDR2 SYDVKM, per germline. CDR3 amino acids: CASSLSGTGLAKNIQYF. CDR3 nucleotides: TGTGCCAGCAGTTTGTCTGGGACAGGGCTAGCCAAAAACATTCAGTACTTC. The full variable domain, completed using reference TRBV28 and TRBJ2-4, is DVKVTQSSRYLVKRTGEKVFLECVQDMDHENMFWYRQDPGLGLRLIYFSYDVKMKEKGDIPEGYSVSREKKERFSLILESASTNQTSMYLCASSLSGTGLAKNIQYFGAGTRLSVL.

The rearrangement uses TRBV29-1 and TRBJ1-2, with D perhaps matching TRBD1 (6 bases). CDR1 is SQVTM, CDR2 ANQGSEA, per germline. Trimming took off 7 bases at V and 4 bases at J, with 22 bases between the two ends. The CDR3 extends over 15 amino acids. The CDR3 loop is CSAIAGQGPFYGYTF. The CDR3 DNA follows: TGCAGCGCTATAGCGGGGCAGGGGCCCTTCTATGGCTACACCTTC.

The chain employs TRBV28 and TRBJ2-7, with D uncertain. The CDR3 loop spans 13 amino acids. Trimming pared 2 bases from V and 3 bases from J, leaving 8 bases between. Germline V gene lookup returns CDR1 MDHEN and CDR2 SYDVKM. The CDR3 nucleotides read TGTGCCAGCAGTTTAAACAGCCTCTACGAGCAGTACTTC. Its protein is CASSLNSLYEQYF.

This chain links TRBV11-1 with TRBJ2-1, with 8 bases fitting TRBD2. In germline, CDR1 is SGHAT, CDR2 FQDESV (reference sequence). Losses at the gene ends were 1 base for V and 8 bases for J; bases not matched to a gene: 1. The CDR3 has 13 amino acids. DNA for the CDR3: TGTGCCAGCAGCTTAGTAGCGGGACATGAGCAGTTCTTC. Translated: CASSLVAGHEQFF. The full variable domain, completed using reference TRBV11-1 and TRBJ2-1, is EAEVAQSPRYKITEKSQAVAFWCDPISGHATLYWYRQILGQGPELLVQFQDESVVDDSQLPKDRFSAERLKGVDSTLKIQPAELGDSAMYLCASSLVAGHEQFFGPGTRLTVL.

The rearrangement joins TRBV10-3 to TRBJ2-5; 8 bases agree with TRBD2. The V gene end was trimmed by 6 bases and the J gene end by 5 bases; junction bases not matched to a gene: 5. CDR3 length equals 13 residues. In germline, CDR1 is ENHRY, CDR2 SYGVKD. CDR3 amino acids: CAIRVAGSETQYF. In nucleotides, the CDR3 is TGTGCCATCAGGGTAGCGGGAAGTGAGACCCAGTACTTC.

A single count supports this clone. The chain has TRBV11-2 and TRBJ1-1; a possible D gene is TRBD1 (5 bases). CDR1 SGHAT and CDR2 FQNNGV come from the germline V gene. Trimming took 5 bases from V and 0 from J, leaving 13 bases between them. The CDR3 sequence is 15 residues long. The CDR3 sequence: CASSARQFLNTEAFF. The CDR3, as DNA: TGTGCCAGCAGCGCCCGACAGTTCCTGAACACTGAAGCTTTCTTT.

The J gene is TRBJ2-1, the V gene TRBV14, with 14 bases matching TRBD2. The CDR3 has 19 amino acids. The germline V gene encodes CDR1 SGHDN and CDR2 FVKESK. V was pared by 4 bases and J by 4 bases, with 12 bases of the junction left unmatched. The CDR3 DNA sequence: TGTGCCAGCAGCCGGACCGGGACTAGCGGGAGCGGGTTTTACAATGAGCAGTTCTTC. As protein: CASSRTGTSGSGFYNEQFF.

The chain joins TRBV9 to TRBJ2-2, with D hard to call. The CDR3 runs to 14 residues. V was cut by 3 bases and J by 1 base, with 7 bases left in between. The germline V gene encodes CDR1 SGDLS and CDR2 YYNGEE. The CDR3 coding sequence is TGTGCCAGCAGCGCTACACTGAACACCGGGGAGCTGTTTTTT. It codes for CASSATLNTGELFF.

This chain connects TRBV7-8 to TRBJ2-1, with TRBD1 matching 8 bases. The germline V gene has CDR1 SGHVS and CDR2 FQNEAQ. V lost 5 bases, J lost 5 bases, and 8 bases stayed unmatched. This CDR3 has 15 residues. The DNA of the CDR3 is TGTGCCAGCAGCAAACAGGGGGAATTCCACAATGAGCAGTTCTTC. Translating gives CASSKQGEFHNEQFF. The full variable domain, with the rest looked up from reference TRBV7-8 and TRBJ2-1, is GAGVSQSPRYKVAKRGQDVALRCDPISGHVSLFWYQQALGQGPEFLTYFQNEAQLDKSGLPSDRFFAERPEGSVSTLKIQRTQQEDSAVYLCASSKQGEFHNEQFFGPGTRLTVL.

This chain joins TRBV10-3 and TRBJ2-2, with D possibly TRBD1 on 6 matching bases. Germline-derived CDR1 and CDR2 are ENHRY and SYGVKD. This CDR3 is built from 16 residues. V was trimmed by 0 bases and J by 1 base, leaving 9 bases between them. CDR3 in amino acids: CAISESTGLNTGELFF. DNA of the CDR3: TGTGCCATCAGTGAGTCGACAGGTTTGAACACCGGGGAGCTGTTTTTT.

The CDR3 sequence is CASSTGQGSGELFF. The CDR3 region has the DNA TGTGCCAGCAGCACGGGACAGGGGTCCGGGGAGCTGTTTTTT. The chain employs TRBV11-2 and TRBJ2-2, with 10 nucleotides matching TRBD1. This CDR3 is built from 14 residues. Germline assignment: CDR1 SGHAT and CDR2 FQNNGV. Germline trimming cut 5 bases from V and 6 bases from J; bases unmatched to any gene: 3. Full variable domain (missing parts from reference TRBV11-2 and TRBJ2-2): EAGVAQSPRYKIIEKRQSVAFWCNPISGHATLYWYQQILGQGPKLLIQFQNNGVVDDSQLPKDRFSAERLKGVDSTLKIQPAKLEDSAVYLCASSTGQGSGELFFGEGSRLTVL.

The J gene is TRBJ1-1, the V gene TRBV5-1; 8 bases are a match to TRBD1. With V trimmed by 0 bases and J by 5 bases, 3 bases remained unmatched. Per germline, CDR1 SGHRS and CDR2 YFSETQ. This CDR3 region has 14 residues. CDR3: CASSLDRGKTEAFF. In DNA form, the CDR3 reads TGCGCCAGCAGCTTGGACAGGGGGAAAACTGAAGCTTTCTTT. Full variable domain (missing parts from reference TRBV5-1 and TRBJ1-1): KAGVTQTPRYLIKTRGQQVTLSCSPISGHRSVSWYQQTPGQGLQFLFEYFSETQRNKGNFPGRFSGRQFSNSRSEMNVSTLELGDSALYLCASSLDRGKTEAFFGQGTRLTVV.

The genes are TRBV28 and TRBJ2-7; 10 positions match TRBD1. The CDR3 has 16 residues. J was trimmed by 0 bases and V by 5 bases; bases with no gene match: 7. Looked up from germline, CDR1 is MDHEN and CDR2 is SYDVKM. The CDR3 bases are TGTGCCAGCAGTCCCCGGGACAGGGGACTCTCCTACGAGCAGTACTTC. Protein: CASSPRDRGLSYEQYF.